These 32 T cell receptor beta chains share one sample of origin, sequenced in a study of T cells in localized non-small cell lung cancer. This table comes from immunoSEQ multiplex PCR, and its TCRdb copy is limited to in-frame clones, with some not included. The sample contains about 52,000 clones, around 87% of which appear only once. The input for sequencing was PBMCs, taken before any cancer treatment. The origin of the receptors is a female donor with stage II lung adenocarcinoma.

The rearrangement links TRBV7-9 to TRBJ1-4; 7 bases line up with TRBD1. The CDR3 is 15 amino acids. The trim removed 5 bases at V and 0 bases at J, leaving 3 bases unmatched. Looked up from germline, CDR1 is SEHNR and CDR2 is FQNEAQ (reference sequence). CDR3 DNA: TGTGCCAGCAGCCCGGGACAGACAACTAATGAAAAACTGTTTTTT. It yields the protein CASSPGQTTNEKLFF.

The CDR3 region is CASSLVAGELYEQYF. The CDR3 bases are TGTGCCAGCAGCCTAGTAGCGGGGGAGCTCTACGAGCAGTACTTC. This chain joins TRBV5-5 and TRBJ2-7; 9 bases are shared with TRBD2. Germline V lookup: CDR1 SGHKS, CDR2 YYEKEE (reference sequence). V gave up 4 bases and J gave up 3 bases; unmatched junction bases: 8. The CDR3 has 15 residues.

V usage is TRBV6-1 and J usage is TRBJ2-5, with D perhaps TRBD1 or TRBD2 (5 bases each). The V end was cut by 2 bases, the J end by 11 bases, with 12 bases between. Germline CDR1 is MNHNS and CDR2 is SASEGT. The CDR3 covers 12 residues. CDR3 nucleotides: TGTGCCAGCAGTGAACCAGGGACGGTTCAGTACTTC. Translated, it gives CASSEPGTVQYF.

The V gene is TRBV7-8, the J gene TRBJ2-1; no firm D call. CDR1 and CDR2 from the germline V gene are SGHVS and FQNEAQ. V was cut by 4 bases and J by 5 bases, with 9 bases left in between. This CDR3 is 13 amino acids long. The CDR3 sequence: CASSSELNNEQFF. The CDR3 DNA is TGTGCCAGCAGCTCAGAATTAAACAATGAGCAGTTCTTC.

Judged by abundance, this clone is medium-sized. This chain joins TRBV13 and TRBJ1-2; D might be TRBD1 (6 bases). Germline values: CDR1 PRHDT, CDR2 FYEKMQ (reference sequence). Trimming took 5 bases from V and 2 from J, leaving 15 bases between them. The CDR3 runs 15 residues. CDR3 in amino acids: CASSPQQGVNYGYTF. DNA of the CDR3: TGTGCCAGCAGCCCCCAACAGGGTGTAAACTATGGCTACACCTTC.

The chain is built from TRBV29-1 and TRBJ1-1, with D unresolved. Trimming stripped 1 base from V and 3 bases from J, with 9 bases between. CDR1 is SQVTM and CDR2 is ANQGSEA in the germline V gene. The CDR3 loop spans 13 amino acids. The CDR3: CSVEAAADTEAFF. DNA of the CDR3: TGCAGCGTTGAAGCAGCGGCCGACACTGAAGCTTTCTTT. Full variable domain (outside the CDR3, taken from reference TRBV29-1 and TRBJ1-1): SAVISQKPSRDICQRGTSLTIQCQVDSQVTMMFWYRQQPGQSLTLIATANQGSEATYESGFVIDKFPISRPNLTFSTLTVSNMSPEDSSIYLCSVEAAADTEAFFGQGTRLTVV.

The chain recombines TRBV29-1 with TRBJ1-1; TRBD1 agrees at 7 bases. Germline assignment: CDR1 SQVTM and CDR2 ANQGSEA. The CDR3 has 12 amino acids. Trimming took 6 bases from V and 4 from J; bases not matched to a gene: 5. CDR3: CSVLQGSTEAFF. The DNA of the CDR3 is TGCAGCGTCCTACAGGGGAGCACTGAAGCTTTCTTT.

The V call is TRBV29-1, the J call TRBJ1-1, with D hard to call. With 5 bases removed from V and 1 base from J, the gap between germline ends came to 8 bases. Germline V gene data show CDR1 as SQVTM and CDR2 as ANQGSEA. The CDR3 extends over 12 amino acids. The CDR3: CSVWAWNTEAFF. The DNA for the CDR3 is TGCAGCGTTTGGGCCTGGAACACTGAAGCTTTCTTT.

This chain links TRBV5-1 with TRBJ2-5; D is possibly TRBD1 (8 bases). Trimming took off 5 bases at V and 5 bases at J, with 16 bases between the two ends. The CDR3 runs 14 residues. The germline CDR1 and CDR2 sequences are SGHRS and YFSETQ. CDR3 DNA sequence: TGCGCCAGCAGACGCACAGGGGGGGCGGAGACCCAGTACTTC. Its translation is CASRRTGGAETQYF. Filled out from reference TRBV5-1 and TRBJ2-5, the complete variable domain reads KAGVTQTPRYLIKTRGQQVTLSCSPISGHRSVSWYQQTPGQGLQFLFEYFSETQRNKGNFPGRFSGRQFSNSRSEMNVSTLELGDSALYLCASRRTGGAETQYFGPGTRLLVL.

The CDR3 DNA follows: TGTGCCAGCAGCTTAGGAGGGACTAGCCTGGAGACCCAGTACTTC. Translation gives CASSLGGTSLETQYF. This rearrangement joins TRBV11-3 to TRBJ2-5, with 9 bases fitting TRBD2. J gave up 5 bases and V 1 base, and 5 bases lay outside the gene matches. The CDR3 runs to 15 residues. The germline gives CDR1 SGHNT, CDR2 YENEEA.

As DNA, the CDR3 is TGTGCCAGCAGCTTAGTTGGCTACAATGAGCAGTTCTTC. Translated: CASSLVGYNEQFF. The chain joins TRBV11-2 to TRBJ2-1, with no clear D. This CDR3 is 13 amino acids long. Per germline, CDR1 SGHAT and CDR2 FQNNGV. Deletions cut 1 base from V and 3 bases from J, with 4 bases between. The whole variable domain, remainder taken from reference TRBV11-2 and TRBJ2-1, is EAGVAQSPRYKIIEKRQSVAFWCNPISGHATLYWYQQILGQGPKLLIQFQNNGVVDDSQLPKDRFSAERLKGVDSTLKIQPAKLEDSAVYLCASSLVGYNEQFFGPGTRLTVL.

The genes are TRBV7-2 and TRBJ1-2, with D possibly TRBD1 on 5 matching bases. This CDR3 region has 14 residues. V was shortened by 4 bases and J by 3 bases, with 12 bases between the two germline ends. The germline gives CDR1 SGHTA, CDR2 FQGNSA. CDR3 residues: CASSWAVGDYGYTF. The CDR3 nucleotides are TGTGCCAGCAGCTGGGCGGTGGGGGACTATGGCTACACCTTC. Full variable domain (rest looked up from reference TRBV7-2 and TRBJ1-2): GAGVSQSPSNKVTEKGKDVELRCDPISGHTALYWYRQSLGQGLEFLIYFQGNSAPDKSGLPSDRFSAERTGGSVSTLTIQRTQQEDSAVYLCASSWAVGDYGYTFGSGTRLTVV.

This clone was recorded only once. V usage is TRBV30 and J usage is TRBJ2-1; D gene unclear. CDR3 size: 14 residues. Looked up from germline, CDR1 is GTSNPN and CDR2 is SVGIG (reference sequence). The V and J ends lost 0 bases and 0 bases respectively, with 6 bases between them. This CDR3 is CAWSVTSSYNEQFF. The DNA for the CDR3 is TGTGCCTGGAGTGTCACGAGCTCCTACAATGAGCAGTTCTTC.

The chain is built from TRBV12-5 and TRBJ1-1; 8 bases line up with TRBD1. The CDR3 covers 15 residues. Germline CDR1 reads LGHNT; CDR2 reads FRNRAP. Trimming cost V 6 bases and J 1 base; bases outside gene matches: 7. In DNA form, the CDR3 reads TGTGCTAGTGGCCCGCCTGGGACAGGGAACACTGAAGCTTTCTTT. Amino acid sequence: CASGPPGTGNTEAFF.

J is TRBJ1-2 and V is TRBV6-1; no definite D call. The CDR3 covers 13 residues. The V gene lost 1 base and the J gene lost 4 bases, with 7 bases spanning the gap. The germline V gene has CDR1 MNHNS and CDR2 SASEGT. CDR3 region: CASSEVYGYGYTF. In DNA, the CDR3 is TGTGCCAGCAGTGAAGTTTACGGCTATGGCTACACCTTC.

This chain joins TRBV5-5 and TRBJ2-3; D possibly corresponds to TRBD1 (6 bases). Deletions cut 4 bases from V and 1 base from J, with 13 bases between. The CDR3 has 15 amino acids. Germline values: CDR1 SGHKS, CDR2 YYEKEE (reference sequence). In DNA form, the CDR3 reads TGTGCCAGCAGCCTCCTACAGGGTGGCACAGATACGCAGTATTTT. Amino acids: CASSLLQGGTDTQYF.

This clone has a single count. The CDR3 nucleotides are TGTGCCAGCAGTTCATTGGCACTAGCGGGGTTGAACGAGCAGTACTTC. This encodes CASSSLALAGLNEQYF. The chain is built from TRBV27 and TRBJ2-7, with 10 bases fitting TRBD2. This CDR3 is 16 amino acids long. V lost 4 bases, J lost 5 bases, and 11 bases stayed unmatched. In germline, CDR1 is MNHEY, CDR2 SMNVEV (reference sequence).

This chain uses TRBV27 with TRBJ2-7, with 11 bases lining up with TRBD2. The CDR3 length is 15 residues. Germline assignment: CDR1 MNHEY and CDR2 SMNVEV (reference sequence). The junction had 4 bases not matched to a gene; V was cut back by 4 bases and J by 2 bases. The CDR3 region is CASSWGSGGAYEQYF. The CDR3 bases are TGTGCCAGCAGTTGGGGTAGCGGGGGGGCCTACGAGCAGTACTTC.

This clone showed up just once. The genes are TRBV2 and TRBJ2-3; a possible D gene is TRBD2 (6 bases). Germline CDR1 SNHLY, CDR2 FYNNEI. This CDR3 has 14 amino acids. Trimming cost V 7 bases and J 1 base, with 12 bases left between them. The CDR3, as DNA: TGTGCCAGCAACGTCGGGGGAGGCACAGATACGCAGTATTTT. Encoded protein: CASNVGGGTDTQYF.

This sequence joins TRBV30 and TRBJ2-3; tentative D call: TRBD1 (6 bases). Germline V gene sequence: CDR1 GTSNPN, CDR2 SVGIG (reference sequence). There are 15 residues in the CDR3. Trimming took 0 bases from V and 2 from J, leaving 12 bases between them. The CDR3 coding sequence is TGTGCCTGGAGTGTATTTAGGGGGAACACAGATACGCAGTATTTT. It codes for CAWSVFRGNTDTQYF.

The chain recombines TRBV7-9 with TRBJ1-4; perhaps TRBD1 as D (6 bases). CDR1 and CDR2 from the germline V gene are SEHNR and FQNEAQ (reference sequence). Deletions cut 5 bases from V and 7 bases from J, with 17 bases between. This CDR3 comprises 15 residues. Here the CDR3 reads CASSDHREGSEKLFF. The DNA for the CDR3 is TGTGCCAGCAGCGACCACAGGGAGGGTAGTGAAAAACTGTTTTTT. Together with reference TRBV7-9 and TRBJ1-4, the CDR3 gives the full variable domain: DTGVSQNPRHKITKRGQNVTFRCDPISEHNRLYWYRQTLGQGPEFLTYFQNEAQLEKSRLLSDRFSAERPKGSFSTLEIQRTEQGDSAMYLCASSDHREGSEKLFFGSGTQLSVL.

This rearrangement joins TRBV11-2 to TRBJ1-1; D is undetermined. The germline CDR1 and CDR2 sequences are SGHAT and FQNNGV. The CDR3 is 14 residues long. Trimming cost V 2 bases and J 8 bases, with 15 bases left between them. The CDR3 sequence is CASSLNIRGSEAFF. As DNA, the CDR3 is TGTGCCAGCAGCTTAAACATTCGGGGATCCGAAGCTTTCTTT.

This clone has a single count. The rearrangement links TRBV5-1 to TRBJ1-3, with D possibly being TRBD1 (5 bases). Germline CDR1 SGHRS, CDR2 YFSETQ. V gave up 3 bases and J gave up 0 bases, with 13 bases separating them. This CDR3 has 16 amino acids. The CDR3 DNA is TGCGCCAGCAGCTGGCTAGACAGCCTCTCTGGAAACACCATATATTTT. Translated: CASSWLDSLSGNTIYF.

This clone was counted once. V is TRBV5-1 and J is TRBJ2-3; a possible D gene is TRBD2 (6 bases). This CDR3 is built from 16 residues. V lost 0 bases and J 0 bases, leaving 11 bases between the germline ends. CDR1 is SGHRS and CDR2 is YFSETQ in the germline V gene. The CDR3 here is CASSLGVAESTDTQYF. The CDR3 bases are TGCGCCAGCAGCTTGGGGGTAGCGGAGAGCACAGATACGCAGTATTTT.

The chain employs TRBV30 and TRBJ1-4; no definite D call. The CDR3 spans 14 residues. Looked up from germline, CDR1 is GTSNPN and CDR2 is SVGIG (reference sequence). V lost 8 bases to trimming and J lost 1 base, with 14 bases between them. The DNA of the CDR3 is TGTGCCGGTTCTGGGATGAGAACTAATGAAAAACTGTTTTTT. Amino acid sequence: CAGSGMRTNEKLFF.

This clone appeared a few times. V gene TRBV10-3 combines with J gene TRBJ1-1, with no clear D. Germline assignment: CDR1 ENHRY and CDR2 SYGVKD. This CDR3 has 14 residues. V lost 2 bases to trimming and J lost 3 bases, with 10 bases between them. This CDR3 reads CAISERAEHTEAFF. CDR3 bases: TGTGCCATCAGTGAGCGGGCAGAGCACACTGAAGCTTTCTTT.

The chain recombines TRBV23-1 with TRBJ2-7; no clear D. TRBV23-1 is sorted into the ORF group, with uncertain function. V lost 0 bases and J 2 bases, leaving 5 bases between the germline ends. The CDR3 is made up of 13 amino acids. The CDR3 is CASSQSAAYEQYF. DNA of the CDR3: TGCGCCAGCAGTCAATCGGCAGCCTACGAGCAGTACTTC.

The V call is TRBV6-1, the J call TRBJ1-2; D is possibly TRBD1 (5 bases). The CDR3 runs to 17 residues. Germline CDR1 is MNHNS and CDR2 is SASEGT. The V and J ends lost 2 bases and 6 bases respectively, with 22 bases between them. The CDR3 here is CASSEPRGGVLLNGYTF. Written as DNA, the CDR3 is TGTGCCAGCAGTGAACCCCGGGGGGGGGTTCTCCTCAATGGCTACACCTTC.

This clone was seen only a few times. J is TRBJ1-5 and V is TRBV2; 9 bases match TRBD1. The ends lost 8 bases at V and 6 bases at J; junction bases unmatched: 11. Germline V lookup: CDR1 SNHLY, CDR2 FYNNEI. CDR3 size: 15 residues. The CDR3 region is CASLRTGEYVQPQHF. CDR3 bases: TGTGCCAGCTTACGGACAGGGGAATACGTTCAGCCCCAGCATTTT.

The V call is TRBV6-1, the J call TRBJ2-5, with no clear D. The V end was cut by 6 bases, the J end by 5 bases, with 10 bases between. The germline V gene has CDR1 MNHNS and CDR2 SASEGT. There are 12 residues in the CDR3. CDR3 DNA: TGTGCCAGCAGAGAGACTGGGGAGACCCAGTACTTC. As protein: CASRETGETQYF.

This chain links TRBV10-1 with TRBJ2-1; 10 nucleotides align to TRBD2. In germline, CDR1 is WNHNN, CDR2 SYGVQD (reference sequence). V trimming: 6 bases; J trimming: 7 bases; junction bases outside the gene matches: 9. There are 15 residues in the CDR3. CDR3 DNA sequence: TGCGCCAGCAGCTTCAGCGGGGGGGCCGGTAATGAGCAGTTCTTC. Translating it yields CASSFSGGAGNEQFF.

In regard to this clone: The junction shows a germline mismatch at one end, possibly a read error. This chain connects TRBV12-5 to TRBJ2-7, with 9 nucleotides matching TRBD1. Per germline, CDR1 LGHNT and CDR2 FRNRAP. The CDR3 consists of 10 residues. CDR3 in amino acids: CASGDRGLHF. The CDR3 DNA sequence: TGTGCTAGTGGGGACAGGGGTCTCCACTTC. Full variable domain (remainder filled in from reference TRBV12-5 and TRBJ2-7): DARVTQTPRHKVTEMGQEVTMRCQPILGHNTVFWYRQTMMQGLELLAYFRNRAPLDDSGMPKDRFSAEMPDATLATLKIQPSEPRDSAVYFCASGDRGLHFGPGTRLTVT.